The 31 T cell receptor beta chains listed next were all sequenced from one sample in a study of post-analysis software for immune sequencing data. Study-level points and caveats: TRBV segments more frequent in patients than in controls numbered five and included TRBV5-6, TRBV5-1 and TRBV20-1.

Carried by the TCR beta cDNA libraries were unique molecular identifiers. TCRdb reanalysed the PCR reads using MiXCR and keeps one entry per CDR3 protein. This table has about 620,000 distinct CDR3 sequences, 44% appearing once. Their antigen targets remain unknown. The sample consisted of blood. Receptor source: a girl between 5 and 17 years old with multiple sclerosis.

The rearrangement uses TRBV12-3 or TRBV12-4 and TRBJ2-7; TRBD1 matches 9 bases. CDR3 length: 16 residues. Trimming cost V 5 bases and J 6 bases; bases outside gene matches: 14. CDR3 residues: CASSPLGGTGFSEQYF. For the CDR3, the DNA is TGTGCCAGCAGTCCTCTAGGGGGGACAGGGTTCTCCGAGCAGTACTTC.

The V and J genes are TRBV9 and TRBJ1-1, with D possibly TRBD1 on 6 matching bases. Trimming removed 3 bases at V and 3 bases at J, with 12 bases between. This CDR3 comprises 14 residues. Germline CDR1 SGDLS, CDR2 YYNGEE. Written as DNA, the CDR3 is TGTGCCAGCAGCGAGGACCACAGGGACACTGAAGCTTTCTTT. Protein product: CASSEDHRDTEAFF.

This clonotype showed up just a few times. J is TRBJ1-2 and V is TRBV12-3 or TRBV12-4; D not certain. The CDR3 covers 14 residues. V was pared by 5 bases and J by 4 bases, with 14 bases between. This CDR3 reads CASSPGAGVYGYTF. DNA of the CDR3: TGTGCCAGCAGTCCGGGCGCTGGGGTCTATGGCTACACCTTC.

The chain uses TRBV6-4 and TRBJ2-1; 11 bases are a match to TRBD2. The CDR3 is 16 amino acids. Germline V gene lookup returns CDR1 MRHNA and CDR2 SNTAGT. The V segment lost 5 bases and the J segment 4 bases; nucleotides outside the gene matches: 7. CDR3 amino acids: CASSKLAGVSYNEQFF. CDR3 sequence (DNA): TGTGCCAGCAGTAAACTAGCGGGGGTTTCTTACAATGAGCAGTTCTTC.

The CDR3 DNA reads as TGCAGTGCTAGCGCTTGGGGCGGCTACACTGAAGCTTTCTTT. Translation gives CSASAWGGYTEAFF. The chain combines TRBV20-1 with TRBJ1-1, with D perhaps matching TRBD1 (5 bases). CDR3 length equals 14 residues. Germline-derived CDR1 and CDR2 are DFQATT and SNEGSKA (reference sequence). Trimming removed 3 bases at V and 3 bases at J, with 14 bases between.

This clonotype came up a few times. The gene calls are TRBV29-1 and TRBJ1-2, with D tentatively TRBD1 (5 bases). The CDR3 length is 12 residues. Germline lookup yields CDR1 SQVTM and CDR2 ANQGSEA. V was trimmed by 7 bases and J by 4 bases, leaving 13 bases between them. The CDR3 spells CSGARDGYGYTF. The CDR3 region has the DNA TGCAGCGGCGCCCGGGACGGCTATGGCTACACCTTC.

The rearrangement links TRBV5-1 to TRBJ2-5; tentatively, D is TRBD1 (5 bases). This CDR3 region has 16 residues. Trimming removed 4 bases at V and 4 bases at J, with 20 bases between. CDR1 and CDR2 from the germline V gene are SGHRS and YFSETQ. Written as DNA, the CDR3 is TGCGCCAGCAGCGGGAAGTTTACGCAGGGTGCAGAGACCCAGTACTTC. Amino acids: CASSGKFTQGAETQYF.

Notes on this clonotype: This may stem from a read error, because a much larger clone lies one nucleotide away. No conserved phenylalanine or tryptophan is present at the end of the CDR3, so a read error is the likely explanation. The rearrangement links TRBV27 to TRBJ2-3; 8 nucleotides agree with TRBD1. CDR3 length: 15 amino acids. CDR1 and CDR2 from the germline V gene are MNHEY and SMNVEV (reference sequence). Trimming cost V 6 bases and J 1 base; bases outside gene matches: 6. This CDR3 is CASRQPGQGTDTQYC. CDR3 bases: TGTGCCAGCAGGCAACCGGGACAGGGCACAGATACGCAGTATTGT.

This clonotype was counted between two and nine times. The chain links TRBV20-1 to TRBJ2-7, with D possibly matching TRBD2 (5 bases). Trimming pared 1 base from V and 3 bases from J, leaving 25 bases between. CDR1 and CDR2 from the germline V gene are DFQATT and SNEGSKA (reference sequence). This CDR3 is 18 amino acids long. CDR3 in amino acids: CSARARDIDTGLHYEQYF. In DNA, the CDR3 is TGCAGTGCTAGAGCCCGGGATATTGACACCGGGCTTCACTACGAGCAGTACTTC.

The sample holds a few counts of this clonotype. CDR3 in DNA: TGCAGCGTCGGACAGGGAGGAGAGACCCAGTACTTC. This codes for CSVGQGGETQYF. This chain joins TRBV29-1 and TRBJ2-5, with 8 bases fitting TRBD1. CDR1 and CDR2 (germline): SQVTM, ANQGSEA. J was trimmed by 4 bases and V by 6 bases; bases with no gene match: 4. The CDR3 has 12 residues.

This chain uses TRBV5-1 with TRBJ2-1; a weak D match, TRBD1 (6 bases). Germline CDR1 is SGHRS and CDR2 is YFSETQ. Trimming removed 4 bases at V and 5 bases at J, with 16 bases between. The CDR3 extends over 15 amino acids. Here the CDR3 DNA reads TGCGCCAGCAGCGCGAGCGCAGGGGCTAACAATGAGCAGTTCTTC. Protein sequence: CASSASAGANNEQFF.

The genes are TRBV29-1 and TRBJ1-2; 9 bases map to TRBD1. The germline gives CDR1 SQVTM, CDR2 ANQGSEA. V shed 6 bases and J 0 bases; nucleotides not matched to a gene: 11. This CDR3 has 16 residues. CDR3: CSVARDRDSANYGYTF. The CDR3 DNA follows: TGCAGCGTGGCCCGGGACAGGGATTCAGCTAACTATGGCTACACCTTC.

This clonotype was counted between two and nine times. V usage is TRBV4-2 and J usage is TRBJ2-3; TRBD1 matches at 8 bases. V lost 0 bases and J lost 6; bases outside the gene matches: 14. The CDR3 runs 18 residues. Germline CDR1 reads LGHNA; CDR2 reads YNFKEQ. CDR3 sequence: CASSQDSGQGSAWDTQYF. CDR3 coding DNA: TGTGCCAGCAGCCAAGATTCAGGACAGGGAAGTGCATGGGATACGCAGTATTTT.

The genes are TRBV7-7 and TRBJ1-2; D ambiguous. The V gene lost 4 bases and the J gene lost 7 bases, with 13 bases spanning the gap. CDR1 and CDR2 from the germline V gene are SSHAT and FNYEAQ (reference sequence). The CDR3 totals 13 residues. This CDR3 reads CASSWPLYFGYTF. DNA for the CDR3: TGTGCCAGCAGCTGGCCATTATACTTTGGCTACACCTTC.

This clonotype was picked up one time. This chain joins TRBV4-1 and TRBJ2-1; possibly TRBD1 for D (7 bases). This CDR3 spans 17 amino acids. Germline CDR1 is MGHRA and CDR2 is YSYEKL. Trimming cost V 4 bases and J 7 bases, with 23 bases left between them. The CDR3 sequence: CASSPKAPRGVKNEQFF. CDR3 bases: TGCGCCAGCAGCCCGAAGGCCCCCAGGGGGGTGAAGAATGAGCAGTTCTTC.

This rearrangement joins TRBV6-5 to TRBJ2-1, with 7 bases lining up with TRBD2. V gave up 2 bases and J gave up 0 bases; unmatched junction bases: 4. This CDR3 is 16 amino acids long. The germline V gene encodes CDR1 MNHEY and CDR2 SVGAGI. CDR3 bases: TGTGCCAGCAGTTACCGGGACTACCCCTCCTACAATGAGCAGTTCTTC. Amino acid sequence: CASSYRDYPSYNEQFF.

This chain joins TRBV6-6 and TRBJ2-5, with D possibly matching TRBD1 (6 bases). The J call is in doubt because the DNA end fits TRBJ2-7 better. Germline V gives CDR1 MNHNY, CDR2 SVGAGI (reference sequence). The CDR3 runs to 14 residues. The CDR3 loop is CASSYPGQPTEQYF. The CDR3 DNA sequence: TGTGCCAGCAGTTACCCGGGACAACCTACCGAGCAGTACTTC.

This clonotype was seen a few times. The V gene is TRBV6-6, the J gene TRBJ1-2; D possibly corresponds to TRBD1 (6 bases). V was cut by 2 bases and J by 4 bases, with 11 bases left in between. CDR3 size: 14 residues. The V gene's germline CDR1 is MNHNY and CDR2 SVGAGI (reference sequence). The chain's CDR3 is CASSYVGAIYGYTF. In DNA, the CDR3 is TGTGCCAGCAGTTACGTGGGGGCAATCTATGGCTACACCTTC.

V gene TRBV6-1 combines with J gene TRBJ1-4, with D hard to call. The CDR3 consists of 15 residues. The germline V and J ends were trimmed by 3 bases and 0 bases, with 8 bases remaining between them. Germline V gene lookup returns CDR1 MNHNS and CDR2 SASEGT. The CDR3 nucleotides are TGTGCCAGCAGTGATGACACAGCAACTAATGAAAAACTGTTTTTT. It is translated as CASSDDTATNEKLFF.

The chain is built from TRBV7-9 and TRBJ2-4; D is unresolved. The V end was cut by 5 bases, the J end by 0 bases, with 8 bases between. The CDR3 runs 14 residues. Looked up from germline, CDR1 is SEHNR and CDR2 is FQNEAQ (reference sequence). DNA for the CDR3: TGTGCCAGCAGCCCAATACTAGCCAAAAACATTCAGTACTTC. This encodes CASSPILAKNIQYF.

To note about this clonotype: A read error is possible here, since a much larger clone lies one base away. The rearrangement uses TRBV24-1 and TRBJ2-3; D ambiguous. V was clipped by 5 bases and J by 1 base, with 3 bases between them. The CDR3 contains 12 residues. The germline gives CDR1 KGHDR, CDR2 SFDVKD. As DNA, the CDR3 is TGTGCCACCAGTGGGGGCACAGATACGCAGTATTTT. Protein: CATSGGTDTQYF.

This clonotype has a handful of counts. CDR3 protein: CASSQVDDRTYEQYF. The CDR3 region has the DNA TGCGCCAGCAGCCAAGTCGACGACAGAACCTACGAGCAGTACTTC. This rearrangement joins TRBV4-1 to TRBJ2-7, with a weak D call TRBD1 (5 bases). There are 15 residues in the CDR3. Trimming pared 1 base from V and 2 bases from J, leaving 12 bases between. Germline V CDR1 and CDR2: MGHRA, YSYEKL.

This chain links TRBV7-6 with TRBJ2-3; 9 bases fit TRBD2. The CDR3 is made up of 14 amino acids. V was pared by 5 bases and J by 4 bases, with 4 bases of the junction left unmatched. CDR1 is SGHVS and CDR2 is FNYEAQ in the germline V gene. CDR3 nucleotide sequence: TGTGCCAGCAGCCTAAGCGGGGGGTCAGATACGCAGTATTTT. Translation gives CASSLSGGSDTQYF.

The genes are TRBV5-6 and TRBJ1-5, with a possible D match to TRBD1 (6 bases). The CDR3 is made up of 16 amino acids. Trimming cost V 4 bases and J 3 bases, with 17 bases left between them. CDR1 SGHDT and CDR2 YYEEEE come from the germline V gene. The CDR3 is CASSQGRGSANQPQHF. CDR3 DNA sequence: TGTGCCAGCAGCCAGGGGAGGGGGTCGGCCAATCAGCCCCAGCATTTT.

The table lists this clonotype with a few counts. The genes are TRBV12-3 or TRBV12-4 and TRBJ1-5, with 9 bases matching TRBD1. J lost 7 bases, V lost 2 bases, and 6 bases had no gene match. The CDR3 totals 15 residues. CDR3: CASSLWDRAGQPQHF. The CDR3 nucleotides read TGTGCCAGCAGTTTATGGGACAGGGCAGGACAGCCCCAGCATTTT.

The sample holds a few counts of this clonotype. The V call is TRBV2, the J call TRBJ2-4; 9 bases are shared with TRBD1. Germline values: CDR1 SNHLY, CDR2 FYNNEI. With 5 bases clipped from V and 15 bases from J, the junction kept 5 bases outside the gene matches. The CDR3 has 11 residues. CDR3 DNA: TGTGCCAGCAGTATACCGGGACAGGGGTACTTC. This gives the protein CASSIPGQGYF.

The chain employs TRBV20-1 and TRBJ2-5, with D possibly being TRBD1 (6 bases). CDR3 size: 15 residues. Trimming stripped 0 bases from V and 1 base from J, with 12 bases between. Germline assignment: CDR1 DFQATT and CDR2 SNEGSKA (reference sequence). CDR3 residues: CSAREWGRPQETQYF. CDR3 in DNA: TGCAGTGCTAGAGAATGGGGGCGGCCCCAAGAGACCCAGTACTTC.

The rearrangement joins TRBV28 to TRBJ1-2; 8 nucleotides agree with TRBD1. The V and J ends lost 2 bases and 6 bases, in that order; junction bases with no gene match: 8. The CDR3 covers 15 residues. CDR1 is MDHEN, CDR2 SYDVKM, per germline. The CDR3 DNA reads TGTGCCAGCAGTTTAGATCCCGGACAGGGAAATGGCTACACCTTC. Translation: CASSLDPGQGNGYTF.

About this clonotype itself: One end of the junction is discordant with germline, which a read error may explain. The chain has TRBV29-1 and TRBJ1-4, with a tentative D call TRBD1 (5 bases). The V gene's germline CDR1 is SQVTM and CDR2 ANQGSEA. The CDR3 contains 13 residues. In DNA, the CDR3 is TGCAGCGTGACAGAAGGGGCTAATGAAAAGCTGTTTTTT. It yields the protein CSVTEGANEKLFF.

The CDR3 sequence is CASSYASGGGPEQFF. The CDR3 DNA reads TGTGCCAGCAGCTATGCGAGCGGGGGGGGCCCTGAGCAGTTCTTC. The J gene is TRBJ2-1, the V gene TRBV12-3 or TRBV12-4, with 10 positions matching TRBD2. V lost 6 bases to trimming and J lost 9 bases; unmatched junction nucleotides: 11. The CDR3 is 15 residues long.

The J gene is TRBJ2-3, the V gene TRBV11-2, with 8 bases fitting TRBD2. CDR1 and CDR2 from the germline V gene are SGHAT and FQNNGV. This CDR3 contains 16 residues. After removal of 3 bases from V and 3 bases from J, the junction contained 8 bases not matched to a gene. The CDR3 bases are TGTGCCAGCAGCTTCCGTTTGCGGGAGGCTACAGATACGCAGTATTTT. It yields the protein CASSFRLREATDTQYF.